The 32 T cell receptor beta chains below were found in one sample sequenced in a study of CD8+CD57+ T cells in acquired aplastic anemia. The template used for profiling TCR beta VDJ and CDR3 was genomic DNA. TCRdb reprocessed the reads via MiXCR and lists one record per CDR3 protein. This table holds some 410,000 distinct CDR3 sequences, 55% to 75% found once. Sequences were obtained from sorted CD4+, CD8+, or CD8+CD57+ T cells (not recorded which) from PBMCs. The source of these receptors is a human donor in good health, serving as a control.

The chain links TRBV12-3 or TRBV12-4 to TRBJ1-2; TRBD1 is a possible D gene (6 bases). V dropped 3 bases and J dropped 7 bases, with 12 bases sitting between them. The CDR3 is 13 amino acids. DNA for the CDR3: TGTGCCAGCAGTTTCCAATCGGACAGTGGCTACACCTTC. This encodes CASSFQSDSGYTF.

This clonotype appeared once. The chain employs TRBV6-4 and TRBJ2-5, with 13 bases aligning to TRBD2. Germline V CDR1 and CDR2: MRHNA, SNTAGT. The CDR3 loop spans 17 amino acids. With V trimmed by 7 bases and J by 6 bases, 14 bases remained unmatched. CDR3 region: CASIPGRGLAGVQTQYF. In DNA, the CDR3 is TGTGCCAGCATCCCTGGCCGTGGACTAGCGGGGGTCCAGACCCAGTACTTC.

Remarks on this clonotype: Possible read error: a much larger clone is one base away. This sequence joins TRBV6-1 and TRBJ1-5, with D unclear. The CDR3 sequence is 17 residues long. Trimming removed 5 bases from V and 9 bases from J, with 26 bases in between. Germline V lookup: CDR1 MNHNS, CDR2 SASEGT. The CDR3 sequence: CASSYPRPSLIGRPQHF. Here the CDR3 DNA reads TGTGCCAGCAGTTACCCGCGCCCGTCCTTGATCGGGCGGCCCCAGCATTTT.

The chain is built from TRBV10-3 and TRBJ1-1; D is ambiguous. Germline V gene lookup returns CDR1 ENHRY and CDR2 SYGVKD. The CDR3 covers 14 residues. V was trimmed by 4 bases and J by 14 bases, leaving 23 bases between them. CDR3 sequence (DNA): TGTGCCATCAGTGTGTCGATTGAGATCTACGAGGAGTTCTTT. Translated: CAISVSIEIYEEFF.

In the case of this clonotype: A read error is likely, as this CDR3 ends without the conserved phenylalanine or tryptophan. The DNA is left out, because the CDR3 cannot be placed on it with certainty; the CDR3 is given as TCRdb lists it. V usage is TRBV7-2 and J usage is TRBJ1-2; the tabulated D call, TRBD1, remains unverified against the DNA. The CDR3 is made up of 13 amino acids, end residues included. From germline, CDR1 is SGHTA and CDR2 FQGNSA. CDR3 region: CASSSGTGGRCSM.

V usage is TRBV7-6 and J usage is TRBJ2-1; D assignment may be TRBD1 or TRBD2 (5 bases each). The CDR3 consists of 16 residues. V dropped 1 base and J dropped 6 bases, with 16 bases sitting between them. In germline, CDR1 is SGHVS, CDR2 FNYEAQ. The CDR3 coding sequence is TGTGCCAGCAGCTTAGGGTCGGGGCGATCCGGCAATGAGCAGTTCTTC. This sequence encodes CASSLGSGRSGNEQFF.

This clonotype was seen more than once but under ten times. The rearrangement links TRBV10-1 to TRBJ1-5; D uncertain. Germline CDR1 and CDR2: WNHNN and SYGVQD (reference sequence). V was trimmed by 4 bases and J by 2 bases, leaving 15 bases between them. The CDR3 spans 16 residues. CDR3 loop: CASSVGSSHGNQPQHF. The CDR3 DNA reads TGCGCCAGCAGTGTTGGGAGCTCTCATGGCAATCAGCCCCAGCATTTT.

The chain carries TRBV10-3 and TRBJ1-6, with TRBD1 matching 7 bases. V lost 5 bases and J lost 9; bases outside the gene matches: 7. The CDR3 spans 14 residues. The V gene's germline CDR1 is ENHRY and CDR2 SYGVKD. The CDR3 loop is CAISTGDSSSPLHF. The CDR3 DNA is TGTGCCATCAGTACAGGGGATAGCAGTTCACCCCTCCACTTT.

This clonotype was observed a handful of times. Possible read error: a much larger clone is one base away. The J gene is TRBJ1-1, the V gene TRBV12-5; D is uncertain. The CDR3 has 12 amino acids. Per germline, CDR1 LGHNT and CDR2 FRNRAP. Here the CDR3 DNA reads TGTGCTAATGGTGACATTGGCACTGAAGCTTTCTTT. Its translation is CANGDIGTEAFF.

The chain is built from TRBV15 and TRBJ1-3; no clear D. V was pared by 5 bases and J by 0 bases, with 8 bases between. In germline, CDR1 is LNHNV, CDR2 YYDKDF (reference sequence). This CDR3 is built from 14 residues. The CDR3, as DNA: TGTGCCACCAGCGCAGGCGACTCTGGAAACACCATATATTTT. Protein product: CATSAGDSGNTIYF.

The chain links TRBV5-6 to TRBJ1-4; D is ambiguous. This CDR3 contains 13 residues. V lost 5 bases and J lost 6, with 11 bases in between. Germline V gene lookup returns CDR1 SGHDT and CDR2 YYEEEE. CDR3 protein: CASRDFRYEKLFF. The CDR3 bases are TGTGCCAGCAGAGATTTCCGGTATGAAAAACTGTTTTTT.

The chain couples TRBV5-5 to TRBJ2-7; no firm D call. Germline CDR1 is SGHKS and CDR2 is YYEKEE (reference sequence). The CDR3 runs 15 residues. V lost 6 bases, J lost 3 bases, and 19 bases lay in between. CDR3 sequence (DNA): TGTGCCAGCAAGATCGGAAGAGGCCAAAACTACGAGCAGTACTTC. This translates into CASKIGRGQNYEQYF.

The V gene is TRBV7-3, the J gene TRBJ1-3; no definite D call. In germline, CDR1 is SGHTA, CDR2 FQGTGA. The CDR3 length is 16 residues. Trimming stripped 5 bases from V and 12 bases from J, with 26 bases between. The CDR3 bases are TGTGCCAGCAGCCCACTTCGCAACTATTCTGGAACCATCATATATTTT. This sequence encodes CASSPLRNYSGTIIYF.

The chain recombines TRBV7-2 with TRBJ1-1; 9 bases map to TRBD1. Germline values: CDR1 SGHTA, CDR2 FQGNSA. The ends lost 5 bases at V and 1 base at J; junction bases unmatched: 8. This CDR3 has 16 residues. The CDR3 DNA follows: TGTGCCAGCAGCATAGGTCCGGGACAGGGGAACACTGAAGCTTTCTTT. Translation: CASSIGPGQGNTEAFF.

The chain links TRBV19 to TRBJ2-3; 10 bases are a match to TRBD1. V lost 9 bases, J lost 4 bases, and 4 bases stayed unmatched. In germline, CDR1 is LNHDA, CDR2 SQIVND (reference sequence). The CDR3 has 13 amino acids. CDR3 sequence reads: CASGTGAADTQYF. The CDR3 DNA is TGTGCCAGCGGGACAGGGGCCGCAGATACGCAGTATTTT.

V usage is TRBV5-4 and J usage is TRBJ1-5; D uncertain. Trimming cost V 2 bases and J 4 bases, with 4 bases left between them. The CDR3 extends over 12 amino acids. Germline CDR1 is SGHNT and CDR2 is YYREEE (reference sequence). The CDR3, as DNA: TGTGCCAGCAGCTTCCAGAATCAGCCCCAGCATTTT. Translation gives CASSFQNQPQHF.

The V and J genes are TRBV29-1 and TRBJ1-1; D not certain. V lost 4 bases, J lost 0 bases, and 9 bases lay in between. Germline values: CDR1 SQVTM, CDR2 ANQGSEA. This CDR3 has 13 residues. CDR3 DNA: TGCAGCGTTGCCCCGAGATTGAACACTGAAGCTTTCTTT. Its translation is CSVAPRLNTEAFF.

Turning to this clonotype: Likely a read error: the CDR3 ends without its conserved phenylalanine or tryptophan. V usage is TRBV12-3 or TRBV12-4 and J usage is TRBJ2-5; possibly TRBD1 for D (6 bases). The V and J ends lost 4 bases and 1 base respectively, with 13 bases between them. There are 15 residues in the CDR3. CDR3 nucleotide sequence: TGTGCCAGCAGTTCCGACCAGGGGTCCCAAGAGACCCAGTACCTC. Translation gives CASSSDQGSQETQYL.

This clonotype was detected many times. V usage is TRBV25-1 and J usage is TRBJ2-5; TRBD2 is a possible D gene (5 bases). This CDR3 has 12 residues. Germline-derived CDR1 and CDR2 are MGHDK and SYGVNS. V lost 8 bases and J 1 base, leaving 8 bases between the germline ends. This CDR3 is CASREGQETQYF. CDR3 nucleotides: TGTGCCAGCCGCGAGGGCCAAGAGACCCAGTACTTC.

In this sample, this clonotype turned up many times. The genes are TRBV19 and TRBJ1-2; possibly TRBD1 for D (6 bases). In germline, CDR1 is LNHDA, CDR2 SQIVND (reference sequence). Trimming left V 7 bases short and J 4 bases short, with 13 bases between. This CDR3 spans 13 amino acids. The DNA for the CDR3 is TGTGCCAGTACAGTGACAGGTGCCTATGGCTACACCTTC. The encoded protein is CASTVTGAYGYTF. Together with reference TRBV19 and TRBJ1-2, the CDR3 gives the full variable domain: DGGITQSPKYLFRKEGQNVTLSCEQNLNHDAMYWYRQDPGQGLRLIYYSQIVNDFQKGDIAEGYSVSREKKESFPLTVTSAQKNPTAFYLCASTVTGAYGYTFGSGTRLTVV.

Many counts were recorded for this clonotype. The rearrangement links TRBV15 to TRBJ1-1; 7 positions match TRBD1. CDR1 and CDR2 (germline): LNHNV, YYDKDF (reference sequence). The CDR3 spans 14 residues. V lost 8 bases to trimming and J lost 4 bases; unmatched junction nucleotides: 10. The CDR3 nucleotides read TGTGCCACCCGGCAAGGGGGCAAGTTCACTGAAGCTTTCTTT. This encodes CATRQGGKFTEAFF.

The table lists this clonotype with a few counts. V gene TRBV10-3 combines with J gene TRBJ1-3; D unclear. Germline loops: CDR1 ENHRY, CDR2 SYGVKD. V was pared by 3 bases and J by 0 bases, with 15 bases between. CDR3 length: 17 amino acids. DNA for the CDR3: TGTGCCATCAGTGATTCTTCTTTTAGGCGCTCTGGAAACACCATATATTTT. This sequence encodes CAISDSSFRRSGNTIYF.

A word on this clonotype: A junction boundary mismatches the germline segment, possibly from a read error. The chain's CDR3 is CASSDIRGKAGITIYF. The CDR3 bases are TGTGCCAGCAGTGATATTCGGGGTAAGGCTGGAATCACCATATATTTT. The chain links TRBV2 to TRBJ1-3; D ambiguous. Germline V gene lookup returns CDR1 SNHLY and CDR2 FYNNEI. The CDR3 contains 16 residues.

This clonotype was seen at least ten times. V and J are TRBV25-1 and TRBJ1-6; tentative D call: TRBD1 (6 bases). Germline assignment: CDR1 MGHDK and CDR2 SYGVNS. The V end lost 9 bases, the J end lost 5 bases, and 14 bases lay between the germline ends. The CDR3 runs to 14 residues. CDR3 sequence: CASTQGYDNSPLHF. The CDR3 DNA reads TGTGCCAGTACCCAGGGGTACGATAATTCACCCCTCCACTTT.

The CDR3 loop reads CATSDREGSYF. The CDR3, as DNA: TGTGCCACCAGTGATAGGGAGGGCTCCTACTTC. V is TRBV24-1 and J is TRBJ2-7, with 7 positions matching TRBD2. Germline CDR1 reads KGHDR; CDR2 reads SFDVKD. The junction had 5 bases not matched to a gene; V was cut back by 3 bases and J by 13 bases. The CDR3 has 11 residues.

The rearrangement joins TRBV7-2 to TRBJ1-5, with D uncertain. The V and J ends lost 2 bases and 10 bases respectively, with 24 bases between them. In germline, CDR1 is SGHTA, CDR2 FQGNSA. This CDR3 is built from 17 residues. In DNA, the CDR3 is TGTGCCAGCAGCTTACAACAAGACTATGGCTACACCTTCCCCCAGCATTTT. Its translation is CASSLQQDYGYTFPQHF.

The CDR3 here is CASSVRELLGYTF. CDR3 DNA: TGTGCCAGCAGCGTCAGAGAATTACTTGGCTACACCTTC. The V gene is TRBV12-3 or TRBV12-4, the J gene TRBJ1-2; D is uncertain. This CDR3 is built from 13 residues. The V gene lost 6 bases and the J gene lost 7 bases, with 15 bases spanning the gap.

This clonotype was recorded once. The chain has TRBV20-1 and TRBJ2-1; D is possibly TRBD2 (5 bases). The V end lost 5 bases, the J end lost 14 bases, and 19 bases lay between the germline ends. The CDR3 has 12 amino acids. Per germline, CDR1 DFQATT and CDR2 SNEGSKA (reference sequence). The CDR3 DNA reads TGCAGTGCTGTTAGCACGGGCGACTACGAGTTCTTC. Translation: CSAVSTGDYEFF.

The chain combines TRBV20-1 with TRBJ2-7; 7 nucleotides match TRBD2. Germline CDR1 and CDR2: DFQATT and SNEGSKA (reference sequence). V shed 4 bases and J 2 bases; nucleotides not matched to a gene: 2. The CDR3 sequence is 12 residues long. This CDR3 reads CSATGTTYEQYF. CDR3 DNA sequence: TGCAGTGCTACAGGGACTACCTACGAGCAGTACTTC.

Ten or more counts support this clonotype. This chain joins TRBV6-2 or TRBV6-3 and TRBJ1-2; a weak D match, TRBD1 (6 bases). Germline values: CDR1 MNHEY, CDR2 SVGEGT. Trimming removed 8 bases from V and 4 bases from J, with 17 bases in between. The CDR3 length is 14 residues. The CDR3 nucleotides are TGTGCCAGCGGTCGGGGGGCAAGCGGCTATGGCTACACCTTC. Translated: CASGRGASGYGYTF.

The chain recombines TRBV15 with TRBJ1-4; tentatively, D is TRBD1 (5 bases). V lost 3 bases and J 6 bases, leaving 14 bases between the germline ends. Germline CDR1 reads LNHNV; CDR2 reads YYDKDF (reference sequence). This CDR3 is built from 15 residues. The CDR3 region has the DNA TGTGCCACCAGCAGGGAGGGGTTCGGGGATGAAAAACTGTTTTTT. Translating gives CATSREGFGDEKLFF.

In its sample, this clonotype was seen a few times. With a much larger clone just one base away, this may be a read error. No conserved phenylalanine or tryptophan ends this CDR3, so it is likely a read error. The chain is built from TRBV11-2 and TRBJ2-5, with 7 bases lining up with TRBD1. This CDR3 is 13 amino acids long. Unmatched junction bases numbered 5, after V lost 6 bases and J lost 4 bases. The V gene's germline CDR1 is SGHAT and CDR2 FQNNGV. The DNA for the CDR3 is TGTGCCAGCAGTTACCCAGGGGGAGAGACCCAGTACCTC. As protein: CASSYPGGETQYL.